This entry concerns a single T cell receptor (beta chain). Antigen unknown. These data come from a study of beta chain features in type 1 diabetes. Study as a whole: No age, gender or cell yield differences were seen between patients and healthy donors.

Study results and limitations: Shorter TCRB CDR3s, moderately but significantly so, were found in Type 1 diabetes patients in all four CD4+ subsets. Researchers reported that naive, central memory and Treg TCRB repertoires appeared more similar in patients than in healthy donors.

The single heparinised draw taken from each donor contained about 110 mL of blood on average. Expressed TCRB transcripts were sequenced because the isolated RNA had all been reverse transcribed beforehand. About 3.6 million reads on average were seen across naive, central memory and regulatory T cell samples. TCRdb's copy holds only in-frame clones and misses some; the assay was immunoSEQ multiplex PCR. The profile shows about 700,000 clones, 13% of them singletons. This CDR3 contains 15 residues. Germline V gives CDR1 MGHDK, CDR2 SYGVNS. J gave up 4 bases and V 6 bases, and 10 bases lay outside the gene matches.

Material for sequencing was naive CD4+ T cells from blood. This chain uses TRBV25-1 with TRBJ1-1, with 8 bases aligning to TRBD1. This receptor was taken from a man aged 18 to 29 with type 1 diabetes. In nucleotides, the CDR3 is TGTGCCAGCAGCGAAGCGGACAGGGTGAGCACTGAAGCTTTCTTT. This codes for CASSEADRVSTEAFF.